This TCR beta chain stems from a study of blood T cell repertoires in COVID-19. Across the study: PBMCs, B-cell-depleted T cells, or T cells provided the cDNA or gDNA that made up the material.

Germline CDR1 reads SGHDT; CDR2 reads YYEEEE. The V segment lost 3 bases and the J segment 0 bases; nucleotides outside the gene matches: 8. The CDR3 runs to 17 residues. Sequencing was performed with immunoSEQ multiplex PCR; in TCRdb, only in-frame clones are kept and a portion is missing. This sample yields about 320,000 clones, of which about 86% are seen a single time; roughly 1.2% belongs to the top ten. This clone showed up just once. The chain recombines TRBV5-6 with TRBJ2-1; 8 bases align to TRBD2. This receptor was obtained from a woman aged 45-60 years with acute or convalescent COVID-19. Sequencing used peripheral blood. CDR3 nucleotides: TGTGCCAGCAGCTCCCGACTAGCGCAGACCTCCTACAATGAGCAGTTCTTC. Translation gives CASSSRLAQTSYNEQFF. The full variable domain, completed using reference TRBV5-6 and TRBJ2-1, is DAGVTQSPTHLIKTRGQQVTLRCSPKSGHDTVSWYQQALGQGPQFIFQYYEEEERQRGNFPDRFSGHQFPNYSSELNVNALLLGDSALYLCASSSRLAQTSYNEQFFGPGTRLTVL.